The 12 T cell receptor beta chains listed next were all sequenced from one sample in a study of human T cells and chemical hapten exposure. Time point denoted: patch test 2, 6 weeks after DPC sensitization. Indicated treatment: therapeutic diphenylcyclopropenone sensitization with weekly scalp DPC. In TCRdb, the RACE reads were re-called with MiXCR into one record per CDR3 protein. The sample carries under 450,000 distinct CDR3 sequences, about 6% recorded once. The sample here was whole blood, taken in connection with sensitization to the hapten diphenylcyclopropenone (DPC). These TCRs come from a woman aged 18 to 35 with alopecia areata. Some clones in this sample may be carry-over from other donors' samples.

The chain uses TRBV6-2 or TRBV6-3 and TRBJ2-2; the D call may be TRBD1 or TRBD2 (5 bases each). V dropped 8 bases and J dropped 3 bases, with 16 bases sitting between them. The CDR3 loop spans 15 amino acids. The germline V gene encodes CDR1 MNHEY and CDR2 SVGEGT. CDR3 amino acids: CASADGAPYTGELFF. For the CDR3, the DNA is TGTGCCAGCGCCGACGGGGCGCCATACACCGGGGAGCTGTTTTTT.

The V gene is TRBV6-5, the J gene TRBJ2-7, with D possibly called TRBD1 or TRBD2 (5 bases each). The CDR3 consists of 12 residues. Germline CDR1 and CDR2: MNHEY and SVGAGI. V lost 6 bases and J lost 4, with 10 bases in between. CDR3 in amino acids: CASRGRPYEQYF. CDR3 coding DNA: TGTGCCAGCAGGGGACGGCCATACGAGCAGTACTTC.

This clonotype has more than one count but fewer than ten. J is TRBJ2-3 and V is TRBV29-1; no clear D gene. The CDR3 extends over 12 amino acids. With 7 bases removed from V and 0 bases from J, the gap between germline ends came to 8 bases. CDR1 is SQVTM, CDR2 ANQGSEA, per germline. The CDR3 spells CSAKRSTDTQYF. The CDR3 DNA follows: TGCAGCGCCAAAAGAAGCACAGATACGCAGTATTTT.

On this clonotype: This clone may be a read error of a much larger clone one base away. The gene calls are TRBV6-2 or TRBV6-3 and TRBJ1-5; D call uncertain. The CDR3 runs 14 residues. Trimming took off 4 bases at V and 4 bases at J, with 11 bases between the two ends. The germline V gene has CDR1 MNHEY and CDR2 SVGEGT. CDR3 sequence reads: CASSSVPRNQPQHF. The CDR3 bases are TGTGCCAGCAGTTCCGTACCGAGAAATCAGCCCCAGCATTTT.

The chain's CDR3 is CSPTGGTDTQYF. The CDR3 coding sequence is TGCAGCCCTACCGGGGGTACAGATACGCAGTATTTT. The chain links TRBV20-1 to TRBJ2-3; TRBD2 is a possible D gene (6 bases). Germline lookup yields CDR1 DFQATT and CDR2 SNEGSKA (reference sequence). The CDR3 is 12 amino acids.

The chain links TRBV20-1 to TRBJ1-1, with 9 bases lining up with TRBD1. The CDR3 extends over 14 amino acids. After removal of 3 bases from V and 4 bases from J, the junction contained 6 bases not matched to a gene. Germline V gene lookup returns CDR1 DFQATT and CDR2 SNEGSKA (reference sequence). Written as DNA, the CDR3 is TGCAGTGCTAGGGAGGGACAGGGCAGCACTGAAGCTTTCTTT. It translates to CSAREGQGSTEAFF.

This clonotype was picked up many times. V usage is TRBV19 and J usage is TRBJ2-7; D remains unclear. V lost 10 bases and J 3 bases, leaving 16 bases between the germline ends. The V gene's germline CDR1 is LNHDA and CDR2 SQIVND (reference sequence). The CDR3 sequence is 13 residues long. The DNA for the CDR3 is TGTGCCACCCCTAGGAACCTAAACTACGAGCAGTACTTC. Its protein product is CATPRNLNYEQYF. Based on the CDR3 plus reference TRBV19 and TRBJ2-7, the full variable domain is DGGITQSPKYLFRKEGQNVTLSCEQNLNHDAMYWYRQDPGQGLRLIYYSQIVNDFQKGDIAEGYSVSREKKESFPLTVTSAQKNPTAFYLCATPRNLNYEQYFGPGTRLTVT.

This clonotype was detected only a few times. The chain joins TRBV3-1 to TRBJ2-7, with 7 bases identical to TRBD1. Germline lookup yields CDR1 LGHDT and CDR2 YNNKEL (reference sequence). The CDR3 sequence is 14 residues long. With 3 bases clipped from V and 5 bases from J, the junction kept 7 bases outside the gene matches. CDR3 region: CASSQADRAHEQYF. CDR3 DNA sequence: TGTGCCAGCAGCCAGGCCGACAGGGCCCACGAGCAGTACTTC.

A few counts support this clonotype. The chain links TRBV20-1 to TRBJ2-3, with 13 bases matching TRBD2. This CDR3 is built from 17 residues. The germline gives CDR1 DFQATT, CDR2 SNEGSKA (reference sequence). Unmatched junction bases numbered 3, after V lost 0 bases and J lost 0 bases. This CDR3 is CSARDTSGGASTDTQYF. The CDR3 coding sequence is TGCAGTGCTAGAGATACTAGCGGGGGGGCGAGCACAGATACGCAGTATTTT.

A few counts support this clonotype. V and J are TRBV6-2 or TRBV6-3 and TRBJ2-3; 9 nucleotides align to TRBD2. J was trimmed by 5 bases and V by 5 bases; bases with no gene match: 14. Per germline, CDR1 MNHEY and CDR2 SVGEGT. This CDR3 has 17 amino acids. The DNA of the CDR3 is TGTGCCAGCAGTGCACCGAGACTAGCGGAACGCAGAGATACGCAGTATTTT. Amino acid sequence: CASSAPRLAERRDTQYF.

The chain is built from TRBV10-3 and TRBJ2-3; no clear D gene. CDR1 ENHRY and CDR2 SYGVKD come from the germline V gene. The CDR3 totals 11 residues. Trimming removed 7 bases from V and 6 bases from J, with 8 bases in between. The CDR3 loop is CAIKQEDTQYF. DNA for the CDR3: TGTGCCATCAAGCAGGAGGATACGCAGTATTTT.

This chain uses TRBV12-3 or TRBV12-4 with TRBJ2-7, with D hard to call. The CDR3 is made up of 12 amino acids. V dropped 3 bases and J dropped 3 bases, with 6 bases sitting between them. The CDR3 protein is CASSFPGYEQYF. The CDR3 DNA is TGTGCCAGCAGTTTCCCCGGCTACGAGCAGTACTTC.